Presented here are 16 T cell receptor beta chains from one specimen sequenced in a study of cytomegalovirus exposure and HLA in healthy donors. PCR was performed using 60 Vbeta and 13 Jbeta primers. Libraries were prepared by immunoSEQ multiplex PCR; TCRdb keeps only in-frame clonotypes and omits some of them. This table holds about 130,000 clones, approximately 80% found once. The sequencing input was PBMCs. These receptors all come from a woman in her 40s in good health and CMV-seropositive.

The V call is TRBV2, the J call TRBJ1-4; 7 bases map to TRBD1. In germline, CDR1 is SNHLY, CDR2 FYNNEI. Losses at the gene ends were 9 bases for V and 8 bases for J; bases not matched to a gene: 12. The CDR3 runs 14 residues. CDR3 bases: TGTGCCAGTCGATCTTTCGGGACAGTGGAAAAACTGTTTTTT. Translated, it gives CASRSFGTVEKLFF. The whole variable domain, remainder taken from reference TRBV2 and TRBJ1-4, is EPEVTQTPSHQVTQMGQEVILRCVPISNHLYFYWYRQILGQKVEFLVSFYNNEISEKSEIFDDQFSVERPDGSNFTLKIRSTKLEDSAMYFCASRSFGTVEKLFFGSGTQLSVL.

The chain carries TRBV29-1 and TRBJ1-1; D possibly corresponds to TRBD1 (5 bases). The V and J ends lost 7 bases and 2 bases respectively, with 14 bases between them. The CDR3 has 13 amino acids. CDR1 is SQVTM and CDR2 is ANQGSEA in the germline V gene. The chain's CDR3 is CSATGLLNTEAFF. The CDR3 DNA reads as TGCAGCGCCACGGGACTGTTAAACACTGAAGCTTTCTTT.

The V and J genes are TRBV27 and TRBJ2-6, with a weak D call TRBD2 (5 bases). The CDR3 has 17 amino acids. From germline, CDR1 is MNHEY and CDR2 SMNVEV (reference sequence). The V gene lost 3 bases and the J gene lost 0 bases, with 12 bases spanning the gap. The CDR3 coding sequence is TGTGCCAGCAGTTTTGTTGAGGGTAGCTCTGGGGCCAACGTCCTGACTTTC. Its translation is CASSFVEGSSGANVLTF.

This chain uses TRBV7-9 with TRBJ2-7; no clear D gene. From germline, CDR1 is SEHNR and CDR2 FQNEAQ (reference sequence). The CDR3 extends over 14 amino acids. V dropped 4 bases and J dropped 5 bases, with 15 bases sitting between them. In nucleotides, the CDR3 is TGTGCCAGCAGCTCCAGCGCTCATTACAACGAGCAGTACTTC. Translating it yields CASSSSAHYNEQYF.

V gene TRBV2 combines with J gene TRBJ2-3; possibly TRBD1 for D (5 bases). CDR3 size: 14 residues. CDR1 is SNHLY, CDR2 FYNNEI, per germline. Deletions cut 4 bases from V and 1 base from J, with 9 bases between. The CDR3 spells CASSADRRTDTQYF. CDR3 DNA: TGTGCCAGCAGTGCTGACAGACGCACAGATACGCAGTATTTT.

The chain joins TRBV10-3 to TRBJ2-7, with 8 bases aligning to TRBD2. Germline trimming cut 0 bases from V and 3 bases from J; bases unmatched to any gene: 7. Per germline, CDR1 ENHRY and CDR2 SYGVKD. The CDR3 consists of 16 residues. The CDR3 spells CAISESGAGGGYEQYF. The CDR3 DNA is TGTGCCATCAGTGAGTCTGGGGCGGGAGGTGGCTACGAGCAGTACTTC.

CDR3 DNA sequence: TGTGCCAGCAGTTTAGCGGGACTAGCGGGAGGGGGCACAGATACGCAGTATTTT. Its protein is CASSLAGLAGGGTDTQYF. This chain connects TRBV28 to TRBJ2-3, with 16 bases fitting TRBD2. V dropped 2 bases and J dropped 1; count of bases not matched to a gene: 3. CDR3 size: 18 residues. The germline gives CDR1 MDHEN, CDR2 SYDVKM.

The chain couples TRBV5-1 to TRBJ2-3, with 9 bases identical to TRBD2. Germline assignment: CDR1 SGHRS and CDR2 YFSETQ. The CDR3 is 16 residues long. V dropped 1 base and J dropped 1; count of bases not matched to a gene: 4. The CDR3 sequence is CASSLWASGGTDTQYF. CDR3 sequence (DNA): TGCGCCAGCAGCTTGTGGGCTAGCGGGGGCACAGATACGCAGTATTTT.

The J gene is TRBJ1-2, the V gene TRBV6-5; D is ambiguous. CDR3 size: 13 residues. V lost 5 bases, J lost 0 bases, and 7 bases lay in between. Germline V gene lookup returns CDR1 MNHEY and CDR2 SVGAGI. CDR3 sequence reads: CASSTQSNYGYTF. For the CDR3, the DNA is TGTGCCAGCAGTACACAATCTAACTATGGCTACACCTTC.

The CDR3: CATGLAGGNTGELFF. CDR3 coding DNA: TGTGCCACGGGACTAGCGGGAGGAAACACCGGGGAGCTGTTTTTT. This rearrangement joins TRBV7-9 to TRBJ2-2, with 15 bases that match TRBD2. V trimming: 10 bases; J trimming: 2 bases; junction bases outside the gene matches: 2. Germline CDR1 reads SEHNR; CDR2 reads FQNEAQ (reference sequence). The CDR3 has 15 amino acids.

The chain is built from TRBV11-2 and TRBJ2-7; TRBD2 might be the D (6 bases). CDR3 size: 14 residues. In germline, CDR1 is SGHAT, CDR2 FQNNGV. V lost 2 bases and J 3 bases, leaving 11 bases between the germline ends. The CDR3, as DNA: TGTGCCAGCAGCTTAAGGGCGGAGGGCTACGAGCAGTACTTC. This codes for CASSLRAEGYEQYF.

V usage is TRBV30 and J usage is TRBJ1-1; maybe TRBD1 (5 bases). This CDR3 contains 13 residues. Trimming took 5 bases from V and 0 from J, leaving 10 bases between them. Germline V gives CDR1 GTSNPN, CDR2 SVGIG (reference sequence). DNA for the CDR3: TGTGCCTGGTCCGACAGACTGAACACTGAAGCTTTCTTT. It codes for CAWSDRLNTEAFF. The complete variable domain, with remaining parts taken from reference TRBV30 and TRBJ1-1, reads SQTIHQWPATLVQPVGSPLSLECTVEGTSNPNLYWYRQAAGRGLQLLFYSVGIGQISSEVPQNLSASRPQDRQFILSSKKLLLSDSGFYLCAWSDRLNTEAFFGQGTRLTVV.

This clone was detected only once. The V call is TRBV18, the J call TRBJ1-6; D is ambiguous. The CDR3 is 15 residues long. Trimming cost V 3 bases and J 10 bases, with 16 bases left between them. Germline CDR1 is KGHSH and CDR2 is LQKENI. CDR3 nucleotides: TGTGCCAGCTCACCGCCCTCGACAAGGAACTCACCCCTCCACTTT. Translated, it gives CASSPPSTRNSPLHF.

This sequence joins TRBV30 and TRBJ1-1; TRBD1 might be the D (6 bases). Germline V gives CDR1 GTSNPN, CDR2 SVGIG (reference sequence). The V end lost 4 bases, the J end lost 6 bases, and 12 bases lay between the germline ends. This CDR3 has 12 residues. The CDR3 DNA reads TGTGCCTGGATTGGGGGCCAAGCTGAAGCTTTCTTT. It codes for CAWIGGQAEAFF.

This clone was seen only once. The genes are TRBV6-1 and TRBJ2-2, with 8 bases fitting TRBD1. The CDR3 runs to 13 residues. Germline values: CDR1 MNHNS, CDR2 SASEGT. J lost 5 bases, V lost 7 bases, and 3 bases had no gene match. CDR3 nucleotide sequence: TGTGCCAGCACCAGGGGGCCAACCGGGGAGCTGTTTTTT. This sequence encodes CASTRGPTGELFF.

This clone was observed once. This chain links TRBV14 with TRBJ2-3, with 9 bases matching TRBD2. Germline V gene lookup returns CDR1 SGHDN and CDR2 FVKESK. The CDR3 is 15 amino acids. The J segment lost 1 base and the V segment lost 4 bases, leaving 3 bases of the junction unmatched. The CDR3 here is CASSPLAGGTDTQYF. CDR3 coding DNA: TGTGCCAGCAGCCCCTTAGCGGGGGGCACAGATACGCAGTATTTT.